The rows below give T cell receptor beta chains drawn from one sample of a study of cytomegalovirus exposure and HLA in healthy donors. Method: immunoSEQ multiplex PCR; TCRdb's copy keeps in-frame clones and lacks some. Here the sample spans about 57,000 clones, 65% to 80% being singletons. The sample comprised PBMCs. These receptors were collected from a woman aged 30 to 39 in good health and CMV-seronegative. Each CDR3 is given with its conserved first and last residue. A D gene is named only where the DNA matches it firmly. Only some rows state a clone size, as once, few, many or a class for expanded clones.

length	V	size	J	D	DNA	CDR3
15	TRBV7-8	few	TRBJ1-1	NA	TGTGCCAGCAGCTTAGGTCTAGGGACAAACACTGAAGCTTTCTTT	CASSLGLGTNTEAFF
14	TRBV5-6	NA	TRBJ1-4	NA	TGTGCCAGCAGCTTGCTTTCCGTTAATGAAAAACTGTTTTTT	CASSLLSVNEKLFF
15	TRBV25-1	NA	TRBJ2-2	TRBD1	TGTGCCAGCAGAGGGGACAGGGGGCTCGGCGGGGAGCTGTTTTTT	CASRGDRGLGGELFF
16	TRBV5-1	NA	TRBJ1-1	NA	TGCGCCAGTAGCTTGGTTGGTTCGGGGATGAACACTGAAGCTTTCTTT	CASSLVGSGMNTEAFF
12	TRBV2	NA	TRBJ1-2	TRBD1	TGTGCCAGCACAGGGACAGACTATGGCTACACCTTC	CASTGTDYGYTF
14	TRBV12-5	NA	TRBJ1-4	NA	TGTGCTAGTGGACCTGGGGGGGCAGGGGAAAAACTGTTTTTT	CASGPGGAGEKLFF
16	TRBV11-2	few	TRBJ2-7	NA	TGTGCCAGCAGCTTAGATCGTAGGAGTGGCTCCTACGAGCAGTACTTC	CASSLDRRSGSYEQYF
15	TRBV18	NA	TRBJ2-2	TRBD1	TGTGCCAGCTCACCAGGGACAGCGAACACCGGGGAGCTGTTTTTT	CASSPGTANTGELFF
14	TRBV6-6	NA	TRBJ1-6	TRBD1	TGTGCCAGCATCTCCGGGACAGTTAATTCACCCCTCCACTTT	CASISGTVNSPLHF
14	TRBV19	few	TRBJ1-1	TRBD1	TGTGCCAGTAGTATTGGGACAGGGTTCACTGAAGCTTTCTTT	CASSIGTGFTEAFF
15	TRBV9	NA	TRBJ1-2	TRBD1	TGTGCCAGCAGCGAGGGACAGGGGTCTGGCTATGGCTACACCTTC	CASSEGQGSGYGYTF
15	TRBV5-1	NA	TRBJ1-1	NA	TGCGCCAGCAGCGCTACCCCGGGACACCAAGCGGAAGCTTTCTTT	CASSATPGHQAEAFF
15	TRBV30	NA	TRBJ2-5	TRBD2	TGTGCCTGGAGTGGTGCGGGGGGGCCCCTGGAGACCCAGTACTTC	CAWSGAGGPLETQYF
12	TRBV28	NA	TRBJ1-4	NA	TGTGCCAGCAGTTTGAGTTATGAAAAACTGTTTTTT	CASSLSYEKLFF
15	TRBV12-5	NA	TRBJ2-1	TRBD2	TGTGCTAGTGGTTTCAGGCTAGCGGGGTACAATGAGCAGTTCTTC	CASGFRLAGYNEQFF
15	TRBV30	NA	TRBJ1-6	NA	TGTGCCTGGAGTGCTAATATAGACAGTAATTCACCCCTCCACTTT	CAWSANIDSNSPLHF
15	TRBV11-2	NA	TRBJ2-4	TRBD1	TGTGCCAGCAGCCCAAACCCCACAGGGGGAAACATTCAGTACTTC	CASSPNPTGGNIQYF
13	TRBV19	few	TRBJ2-1	NA	TGTGCCAGTAGCATGCAGGGTCCCAATGAGCAGTTCTTC	CASSMQGPNEQFF
13	TRBV10-2	NA	TRBJ1-1	NA	TGCGCCAGCAGTGAGGCGGGGGCCACTGAAGCTTTCTTT	CASSEAGATEAFF
17	TRBV12-2	few	TRBJ2-3	NA	TGTGCAAGTCGCTTAGCGCTAACTAGCGGGGGGGGAGATACGCAGTATTTT	CASRLALTSGGGDTQYF
14	TRBV30	NA	TRBJ2-2	NA	TGTGCCTGGAGCGGACAGACTAACACCGGGGAGCTGTTTTTT	CAWSGQTNTGELFF
17	TRBV21-1	NA	TRBJ1-1	NA	TGTGCCAGCAGCAAAACGGGTAGGGGCGATCGTGTCACTGAAGCTTTCTTT	CASSKTGRGDRVTEAFF
14	TRBV27	NA	TRBJ2-4	TRBD1	TGTGCCAGCAGTCTGGACAGGGGGAGGGACATTCAGTACTTC	CASSLDRGRDIQYF
13	TRBV18	NA	TRBJ2-7	TRBD2	TGTGCCAGCTCACCGAGGACTAGGGGCGAGCAGTACTTC	CASSPRTRGEQYF
13	TRBV7-3	NA	TRBJ2-1	NA	TGTGCCAGCAGCGCACCAGGCTATGGTGAGCAGTTCTTC	CASSAPGYGEQFF
17	TRBV19	NA	TRBJ1-1	NA	TGTGCCAGTAGTATAGAACCTGGGACCCGGGGAGGATCTGAAGCTTTCTTT	CASSIEPGTRGGSEAFF
12	TRBV30	NA	TRBJ2-5	TRBD1	TGTGCCTACGGGACAGCCCAAGAGACCCAGTACTTC	CAYGTAQETQYF
15	TRBV9	NA	TRBJ1-4	NA	TGTGCCAGCAGCGTAGGAGTAGCAACTAATGAAAAACTGTTTTTT	CASSVGVATNEKLFF
19	TRBV5-6	NA	TRBJ1-2	NA	TGTGCCAGCAGCTTGGGCCCCGGGGTCGGACCGACCGAGAACTATGGCTACACCTTC	CASSLGPGVGPTENYGYTF
15	TRBV7-7	NA	TRBJ2-5	TRBD2	TGTGCCAGCAGCCGCGGGGGGGACTTTAAAGAGACCCAGTACTTC	CASSRGGDFKETQYF
14	TRBV6-1	NA	TRBJ1-5	TRBD1	TGTGCCAGCACCAAGACAGGGGACAGCCAGCCCCAGCATTTT	CASTKTGDSQPQHF
18	TRBV14	NA	TRBJ1-6	TRBD1	TGTGCCAGCAGCCGAAACCAGCTTACAGGGGCATATAATTCACCCCTCCACTTT	CASSRNQLTGAYNSPLHF
16	TRBV5-4	NA	TRBJ2-3	TRBD1	TGTGCCAGCAGCCTTCGGACAGGGGCAGGGGCAGATACGCAGTATTTT	CASSLRTGAGADTQYF
15	TRBV4-1	NA	TRBJ2-7	NA	TGCGCCAGCAGCCAAGATCTTCGACAGAACTACGAGCAGTACTTC	CASSQDLRQNYEQYF
15	TRBV5-6	NA	TRBJ2-7	TRBD2	TGTGCCAGCAGCTTGGCCGGGACTAGGGGTGGAGAGCAGTACTTC	CASSLAGTRGGEQYF
15	TRBV11-3	NA	TRBJ2-5	NA	TGTGCCAGCAGCCCCGGTGGTGGTCAGGAAGAGACCCAGTACTTC	CASSPGGGQEETQYF
16	TRBV5-1	NA	TRBJ2-6	TRBD1	TGCGCCAGCAGCGGCGGGACAGGGAACGGGGCCAACGTCCTGACTTTC	CASSGGTGNGANVLTF
17	TRBV19	NA	TRBJ1-3	TRBD1	TGTGCCAGTAGTGTCACGGACAGGGACCTCTCTGGAAACACCATATATTTT	CASSVTDRDLSGNTIYF
13	TRBV29-1	NA	TRBJ2-3	TRBD2	TGCAGCGTTGTGGGGGGGTACACAGATACGCAGTATTTT	CSVVGGYTDTQYF
15	TRBV5-1	NA	TRBJ1-3	NA	TGCGCCAGCAGCTTGGGACAGATCTCTGGAAACACCATATATTTT	CASSLGQISGNTIYF
14	TRBV5-6	NA	TRBJ1-5	TRBD1	TGTGCCAGCAGCTTGTGGACAGGGGGTCAGCCCCAGCATTTT	CASSLWTGGQPQHF
15	TRBV5-5	NA	TRBJ1-2	NA	TGTGCCAGCAGCCCGCAGGACAGACCTAACTATGGCTACACCTTC	CASSPQDRPNYGYTF
19	TRBV7-3	NA	TRBJ2-2	TRBD2	TGTGCCAGCAGCTTAAGCGGACTAGCGGGTCCCACGAACACCGGGGAGCTGTTTTTT	CASSLSGLAGPTNTGELFF
16	TRBV28	few	TRBJ2-3	TRBD1	TGTGCCAGCAGTTGGACAGGGGCCCGGTTCACAGATACGCAGTATTTT	CASSWTGARFTDTQYF
13	TRBV19	NA	TRBJ1-2	NA	TGTGCCAGTAGTACCGGGATCGAAAGTGGCTACACCTTC	CASSTGIESGYTF
16	TRBV30	NA	TRBJ1-3	NA	TGTGCCTGGAGTGGGATAGGGGGTCTTGGTGGAAACACCATATATTTT	CAWSGIGGLGGNTIYF
13	TRBV7-2	NA	TRBJ1-1	TRBD1	TGTGCCAGCAGCTCCCGACAGGGAACTGAAGCTTTCTTT	CASSSRQGTEAFF
15	TRBV7-2	NA	TRBJ1-1	NA	TGTGCCAGCAGCTTAGCGTATAATTCTGGCAGGTTCGGGATCTTT	CASSLAYNSGRFGIF
19	TRBV11-2	once	TRBJ2-3	TRBD2	TGTGCCAGCAGCTTTGCCGGGACTAGCGGGAGTGGCAGCAGAGATACGCAGTATTTT	CASSFAGTSGSGSRDTQYF
13	TRBV30	NA	TRBJ1-1	NA	TGTGCCTGGACCCTGGACAGGAACACTGAAGCTTTCTTT	CAWTLDRNTEAFF
12	TRBV19	NA	TRBJ1-1	TRBD1	TGTGCCAGCCGGGACAGGGAGACTGAAGCTTTCTTT	CASRDRETEAFF
15	TRBV7-2	NA	TRBJ1-6	NA	TGTGCCAGCAGCTCCCTAGGTTTACATAATTCACCCCTCCACTTT	CASSSLGLHNSPLHF
12	TRBV2	NA	TRBJ2-7	NA	TGTGCCAGCAGTGAGGGGCGGTACGAGCAGTACTTC	CASSEGRYEQYF